Included here is one T cell receptor (beta chain) sequence, with context. This sample was taken from a study of blood T cell repertoires in COVID-19. Study information: Sources were T cells, B-cell-depleted T cells, or PBMCs; the material itself was cDNA or gDNA.

In germline, CDR1 is SGHTA, CDR2 FQGNSA. This CDR3 has 14 residues. V was pared by 1 base and J by 4 bases, with 4 bases of the junction left unmatched. Sequencing was performed with immunoSEQ multiplex PCR; in TCRdb, only in-frame clones are kept and a portion is missing. The sample lists 250,000 to 300,000 clones, approximately 90% occurring once. Sequencing was done on a sample of PBMCs or T cells enriched from blood (not recorded which). The clonotype originates from a man younger than 35 who had recovered from COVID-19. The chain recombines TRBV7-2 with TRBJ2-7; 7 nucleotides match TRBD1. CDR3 region: CASSLEQGQYEQYF. CDR3 coding DNA: TGTGCCAGCAGCTTAGAACAGGGGCAGTACGAGCAGTACTTC. The variable domain in full, completed from reference TRBV7-2 and TRBJ2-7, reads GAGVSQSPSNKVTEKGKDVELRCDPISGHTALYWYRQSLGQGLEFLIYFQGNSAPDKSGLPSDRFSAERTGGSVSTLTIQRTQQEDSAVYLCASSLEQGQYEQYFGPGTRLTVT.